This TCR beta chain derives from a study of early T cells in non-severe SARS-CoV-2 infection. The TCR library protocol attached unique molecular identifiers to the individual cDNA molecules. Using its own MiXCR run on the 5' RACE reads, TCRdb lists one record per CDR3 protein. This sample has tens of thousands of distinct CDR3 sequences; around an eighth occur once, and the top ten carry approximately 7.5%. This clonotype was seen ten or more times. Per germline, CDR1 SEHNR and CDR2 FQNEAQ (reference sequence). The V end lost 7 bases, the J end lost 0 bases, and 18 bases lay between the germline ends. The CDR3 is 17 amino acids.

This chain links TRBV7-9 with TRBJ1-4, with D maybe TRBD1 (5 bases). This clonotype originated in an adult who was a healthcare worker with PCR-confirmed SARS-CoV-2 infection or an uninfected control (not recorded which). Sequenced material: whole blood. The DNA of the CDR3 is TGTGCCAGCACCCACTTGCAGGGACCCCCAACTAATGAAAAACTGTTTTTT. As protein: CASTHLQGPPTNEKLFF.